Described below is a single T cell receptor beta chain sequence and its context. What it recognizes is unknown. The data derive from a study of metastatic and nonmetastatic thyroid tumors. Notes on the study in general: Significantly higher TCR beta diversity was reportedly seen in malignant thyroid tumors than benign nodules, in blood and tumor.

V lost 4 bases, J lost 7 bases, and 8 bases stayed unmatched. The length of the CDR3 is 14 residues. CDR1 is SGHRS and CDR2 is YFSETQ in the germline V gene. TCRdb re-analyzed the PCR reads through MiXCR. In the table there are some 18,000 clones, around 38% of which are singletons. Nobody among the patients had been given any treatment before thyroid surgery. This receptor was taken from a female donor with papillary thyroid cancer or a benign thyroid nodule (not recorded which). Some clones in this sample may be carry-over from other donors' samples. Sequencing input: tumor tissue. V gene TRBV5-1 combines with J gene TRBJ1-2; 9 bases fit TRBD1. CDR3 amino acids: CASSTSDRGCGYTF. The CDR3 DNA reads as TGCGCCAGCAGCACCTCGGACAGGGGATGTGGCTACACCTTC.